This section outlines one T cell receptor (beta chain) sequence together with its context. CDR3 size: 12 residues. V dropped 5 bases and J dropped 4 bases, with 8 bases sitting between them. Germline-derived CDR1 and CDR2 are MNHNS and SASEGT. Indicated time point: pretreatment peripheral blood. Method: immunoSEQ multiplex PCR; TCRdb's copy keeps in-frame clones and lacks some. The table lists roughly 95,000 clones, 87% of them singletons, with roughly 2% in the top ten. These data come from a study of PD-L1 blockade in urothelial cancer. As for the study in general: Starting in the mid-2010s, patients were given atezolizumab (1,200 mg intravenously every 3 weeks). Each blood sample yielded a median of 141,255 T cells.

Specimen: PBMCs, collected around atezolizumab (anti-PD-L1) treatment. The source of this sequence is a man aged 60-69 years with urothelial cancer. The chain joins TRBV6-1 to TRBJ1-2, with D maybe TRBD1 (5 bases). As DNA, the CDR3 is TGTGCCAGCAGTCGGGGGTTCTATGGCTACACCTTC. Protein sequence: CASSRGFYGYTF.